The source of this T cell receptor (beta chain) is a study of T-cell reconstitution after alpha-beta-depleted transplantation in children. Preparation of the TCRbeta library used unique molecular identifiers. One entry per CDR3 protein results from TCRdb running MiXCR on the PCR reads. The sample has about 360,000 distinct CDR3 sequences; about 14% are singletons. The V gene's germline CDR1 is SGHRS and CDR2 YFSETQ. The CDR3 totals 15 residues. V lost 0 bases, J lost 6 bases, and 3 bases stayed unmatched. This clonotype was picked up many times. The genes are TRBV5-1 and TRBJ2-1, with 10 bases that match TRBD1. The receptor comes from a human donor who donated a stem cell graft to a child with Fanconi anemia. The sequences come from PBMCs, collected from the stem cell graft. The DNA of the CDR3 is TGCGCCAGCAGCTTGGCGGGACAGGGGTTCAATGAGCAGTTCTTC. This sequence encodes CASSLAGQGFNEQFF.